These 2 T cell receptor beta chains share one sample of origin, sequenced in a study of cytomegalovirus exposure and HLA in healthy donors. The PCR made use of 60 Vbeta and 13 Jbeta primers. The data were produced by immunoSEQ multiplex PCR, yet TCRdb's version contains in-frame clones alone and is incomplete. There are approximately 160,000 clones in the sample; roughly 80% occur only once, and 1% to 1.5% lies in the top ten. The sample comprised PBMCs. The receptors derive from a man aged 50 to 59 in good health and CMV-seropositive.

The V and J genes are TRBV7-2 and TRBJ2-2, with 11 nucleotides matching TRBD2. Germline CDR1 SGHTA, CDR2 FQGNSA. CDR3 length: 15 residues. J gave up 4 bases and V 4 bases, and 2 bases lay outside the gene matches. For the CDR3, the DNA is TGTGCCAGCAGCTCCGGACTAGCGGGCACCGGGGAGCTGTTTTTT. The encoded protein is CASSSGLAGTGELFF.

V usage is TRBV6-4 and J usage is TRBJ1-2; 7 nucleotides align to TRBD1. V lost 5 bases to trimming and J lost 8 bases; unmatched junction nucleotides: 8. Germline CDR1 is MRHNA and CDR2 is SNTAGT. CDR3 length: 13 residues. The CDR3 DNA is TGTGCCAGCAGTCCCGAACAGGGGCTCGGCTACACCTTC. Encoded protein: CASSPEQGLGYTF.